Each of the 5 T cell receptor beta chains below was sequenced from the same sample in a study of cytomegalovirus exposure and HLA in healthy donors (dated by TCRdb to between 2016 and 2019). The receptor library was made with the immunoSEQ multiplex PCR assay. TCRdb provides this immuneACCESS table in a form limited to in-frame rearrangements. Some clones are lacking; in checked studies, under half of them reflect an unresolved V gene, and why the rest are absent is not known. A total of 150,000 to 250,000 clones appear in this sample, 84% of them only once. Clones ranked in the top ten supply 13% of the sample. The source material was PBMCs. The receptors were gathered from a woman aged 30 to 39 in good health and CMV-seropositive.

The chain has TRBV7-9 and TRBJ2-1; the match to TRBD2 covers 11 bases. Trimming removed 7 bases from V and 5 bases from J; junction bases left unmatched: 10. The germline V gene encodes CDR1 SEHNR and CDR2 FQNEAQ (reference sequence). CDR3 length equals 16 residues. DNA of the CDR3: TGTGCCAGCATCCCGCGGGGACTAGCGGATCACAATGAGCAGTTCTTC. It yields the protein CASIPRGLADHNEQFF.

This clone was found once. This chain joins TRBV5-4 and TRBJ2-7; no clear D. Trimming shortened V by 4 bases and J by 1 base, and 6 bases separated the two germline ends. The CDR3 covers 12 residues. Germline CDR1 reads SGHNT; CDR2 reads YYREEE (reference sequence). CDR3 nucleotide sequence: TGTGCCAGCAGCATCGCGTCCTACGAGCAGTACTTC. Encoded protein: CASSIASYEQYF.

This sequence joins TRBV15 and TRBJ2-1, with 7 bases that match TRBD2. In germline, CDR1 is LNHNV, CDR2 YYDKDF (reference sequence). V dropped 6 bases and J dropped 9; count of bases not matched to a gene: 5. This CDR3 is built from 12 residues. CDR3 nucleotides: TGTGCCACCAGGAAGGGCGGGGGTGAGCAGTTCTTC. This codes for CATRKGGGEQFF.

V gene TRBV4-2 combines with J gene TRBJ2-7, with 9 bases lining up with TRBD1. The CDR3 runs 17 residues. The V and J ends lost 1 base and 3 bases, in that order; junction bases with no gene match: 10. Germline-derived CDR1 and CDR2 are LGHNA and YNFKEQ. This chain's CDR3 is CASSQGLGQGRGYEQYF. CDR3 coding DNA: TGTGCCAGCAGCCAAGGGTTGGGACAGGGACGGGGCTACGAGCAGTACTTC.

The chain joins TRBV28 to TRBJ2-7; D remains ambiguous. Germline values: CDR1 MDHEN, CDR2 SYDVKM. V lost 5 bases and J lost 5, with 13 bases in between. The CDR3 length is 13 residues. This CDR3 reads CASSPPPRDEQYF. CDR3 nucleotides: TGTGCCAGCAGTCCCCCCCCTCGGGACGAGCAGTACTTC.